A single sample gave rise to the 15 T cell receptor beta chains below, sequenced in a study of OX40 agonist ivuxolimab in advanced cancers. Measured with immunoSEQ multiplex PCR; TCRdb has only the in-frame clones, and not every one. There are just under 65,000 clones in the sample; 65% to 85% occur only once, and 0.9% to 1.1% lies in the top ten. Source: CD4+ or CD8+ T cells sorted from blood, taken in a trial of the OX40 agonist ivuxolimab. These receptor sequences come from an adult with an advanced solid tumor such as melanoma, head and neck, liver or kidney cancer.

The CDR3 reads CAISESRLAGLGTGELFF. DNA of the CDR3: TGTGCCATCAGTGAGTCGAGGCTAGCGGGGCTCGGCACCGGGGAGCTGTTTTTT. V is TRBV10-3 and J is TRBJ2-2; 9 nucleotides line up with TRBD2. The CDR3 is made up of 18 amino acids. The germline CDR1 and CDR2 sequences are ENHRY and SYGVKD. With V trimmed by 0 bases and J by 4 bases, 9 bases remained unmatched.

The V and J genes are TRBV4-2 and TRBJ1-3; D might be TRBD1 (5 bases). Looked up from germline, CDR1 is LGHNA and CDR2 is YNFKEQ. The CDR3 covers 18 residues. V lost 2 bases to trimming and J lost 0 bases, with 17 bases between them. The CDR3 is CASSQLKERQLSGNTIYF. In nucleotides, the CDR3 is TGTGCCAGCAGCCAACTAAAGGAACGACAGCTCTCTGGAAACACCATATATTTT.

The chain joins TRBV4-1 to TRBJ2-2, with 9 bases that match TRBD2. With V trimmed by 4 bases and J by 4 bases, 22 bases remained unmatched. Germline V gene data show CDR1 as MGHRA and CDR2 as YSYEKL. The CDR3 has 21 residues. CDR3 sequence: CASSLPPSGGAGGLGTGELFF. The CDR3 DNA is TGCGCCAGCAGCCTCCCACCTTCGGGGGGTGCGGGGGGGCTGGGCACCGGGGAGCTGTTTTTT.

With respect to this clone: The same CDR3 arises from other DNA sequences in this sample as well. In DNA, the CDR3 is TGTGCCAGCAGCTTTGCAGGGGGAGCCGTGAGGGCTGAAGCTTTCTTT. Protein product: CASSFAGGAVRAEAFF. The V gene is TRBV5-4, the J gene TRBJ1-1; 7 nucleotides line up with TRBD1. The germline V gene encodes CDR1 SGHNT and CDR2 YYREEE (reference sequence). V dropped 2 bases and J dropped 6; count of bases not matched to a gene: 13. The CDR3 contains 16 residues.

The J gene is TRBJ2-7, the V gene TRBV7-8, with TRBD2 matching 12 bases. V shed 4 bases, J shed 7 bases, and the junction held 8 bases outside the gene matches. This CDR3 has 15 amino acids. Germline V CDR1 and CDR2: SGHVS, FQNEAQ. The CDR3 is CASSSTPTSGGEQYF. The CDR3 DNA follows: TGTGCCAGCAGCTCCACACCGACTAGCGGGGGTGAGCAGTACTTC. Full variable domain (rest looked up from reference TRBV7-8 and TRBJ2-7): GAGVSQSPRYKVAKRGQDVALRCDPISGHVSLFWYQQALGQGPEFLTYFQNEAQLDKSGLPSDRFFAERPEGSVSTLKIQRTQQEDSAVYLCASSSTPTSGGEQYFGPGTRLTVT.

The V call is TRBV6-4, the J call TRBJ2-1; the D is unclear. Germline V gives CDR1 MRHNA, CDR2 SNTAGT. The CDR3 spans 14 residues. Trimming pared 5 bases from V and 5 bases from J, leaving 13 bases between. CDR3 bases: TGTGCCAGCAGTTATCGGTTTGGGGACAATGAGCAGTTCTTC. It translates to CASSYRFGDNEQFF.

This chain links TRBV7-2 with TRBJ2-2, with 7 nucleotides matching TRBD2. The CDR3 sequence is 15 residues long. The ends lost 5 bases at V and 3 bases at J; junction bases unmatched: 6. Germline CDR1 SGHTA, CDR2 FQGNSA. Here the CDR3 reads CASSPWGGDTGELFF. For the CDR3, the DNA is TGTGCCAGCAGCCCCTGGGGGGGGGACACCGGGGAGCTGTTTTTT.

This clone has only a few counts. The chain has TRBV19 and TRBJ1-5; D call uncertain. This CDR3 contains 14 residues. Germline V CDR1 and CDR2: LNHDA, SQIVND (reference sequence). V lost 3 bases to trimming and J lost 1 base, with 7 bases between them. For the CDR3, the DNA is TGTGCCAGTAGTATTCCCTTCAGCAATCAGCCCCAGCATTTT. Translation: CASSIPFSNQPQHF.

The rearrangement joins TRBV5-1 to TRBJ2-3; 11 bases are a match to TRBD2. V shed 0 bases, J shed 2 bases, and the junction held 2 bases outside the gene matches. The CDR3 is 16 residues long. Germline V gives CDR1 SGHRS, CDR2 YFSETQ. CDR3 sequence (DNA): TGCGCCAGCAGCTTGGGACTAGCGGGGACCACAGATACGCAGTATTTT. This translates into CASSLGLAGTTDTQYF.

V usage is TRBV5-1 and J usage is TRBJ2-1, with 7 bases lining up with TRBD2. The trim removed 4 bases at V and 3 bases at J, leaving 7 bases unmatched. Germline V lookup: CDR1 SGHRS, CDR2 YFSETQ. This CDR3 has 15 residues. The DNA for the CDR3 is TGCGCCAGCAGCCCAGAGCGGGGAGGCTACAATGAGCAGTTCTTC. It translates to CASSPERGGYNEQFF.

This clone was observed a handful of times. The V gene is TRBV19, the J gene TRBJ2-7, with TRBD1 identical over 8 bases. This CDR3 has 15 residues. With 4 bases clipped from V and 2 bases from J, the junction kept 7 bases outside the gene matches. From germline, CDR1 is LNHDA and CDR2 SQIVND (reference sequence). The CDR3 DNA reads as TGTGCCAGTAGTACCGGGACAGGCCAGGCCTACGAGCAGTACTTC. Translation: CASSTGTGQAYEQYF. The full variable domain, its missing parts supplied by reference TRBV19 and TRBJ2-7, is DGGITQSPKYLFRKEGQNVTLSCEQNLNHDAMYWYRQDPGQGLRLIYYSQIVNDFQKGDIAEGYSVSREKKESFPLTVTSAQKNPTAFYLCASSTGTGQAYEQYFGPGTRLTVT.

The rearrangement links TRBV19 to TRBJ1-2; 7 nucleotides match TRBD1. V gave up 5 bases and J gave up 6 bases; unmatched junction bases: 6. The CDR3 runs 13 residues. CDR1 and CDR2 from the germline V gene are LNHDA and SQIVND (reference sequence). The CDR3 DNA sequence: TGTGCCAGTAGTTTACGAACAGGGGATGGCTACACCTTC. Its protein is CASSLRTGDGYTF.

This clone is medium-sized (0.01 to 0.1%) in the sample. The chain couples TRBV19 to TRBJ2-7; either TRBD1 or TRBD2 may fit D (5 bases each). CDR3 length: 13 amino acids. Trimming took off 6 bases at V and 7 bases at J, with 16 bases between the two ends. Per germline, CDR1 LNHDA and CDR2 SQIVND (reference sequence). Here the CDR3 reads CASSRDPRSEQYF. The CDR3, as DNA: TGTGCCAGTAGCCGGGACCCAAGGTCAGAGCAGTACTTC.

As for this clone: The junction departs from the called germline gene at one end, perhaps through a read error. This chain connects TRBV6-6 to TRBJ2-5; possibly TRBD1 or TRBD2 for D (5 bases each). The CDR3 extends over 13 amino acids. CDR1 and CDR2 from the germline V gene are MNHNY and SVGAGI (reference sequence). This CDR3 reads CASSYTRDGLEDF. The DNA for the CDR3 is TGTGCCAGCAGTTACACAAGGGACGGCCTGGAGGACTTC.

The rearrangement uses TRBV27 and TRBJ1-1; 8 bases fit TRBD1. The CDR3 totals 17 residues. With V trimmed by 5 bases and J by 11 bases, 22 bases remained unmatched. The V gene's germline CDR1 is MNHEY and CDR2 SMNVEV (reference sequence). In DNA form, the CDR3 reads TGTGCCAGCAGTCTCCAGGGGGCAGGCCCCATTTCGTCCAGGGCTTTCTTT. This sequence encodes CASSLQGAGPISSRAFF.